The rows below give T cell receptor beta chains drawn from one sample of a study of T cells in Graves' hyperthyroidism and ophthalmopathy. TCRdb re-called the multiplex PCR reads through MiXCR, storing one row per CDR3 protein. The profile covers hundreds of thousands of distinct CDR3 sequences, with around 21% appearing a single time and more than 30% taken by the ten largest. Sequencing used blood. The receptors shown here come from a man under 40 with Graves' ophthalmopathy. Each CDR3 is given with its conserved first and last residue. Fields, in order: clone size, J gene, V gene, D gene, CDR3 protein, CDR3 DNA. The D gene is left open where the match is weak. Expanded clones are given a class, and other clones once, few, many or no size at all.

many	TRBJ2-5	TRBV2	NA	CASSDRDARETQYF	TGTGCCAGCAGTGACAGGGACGCGAGGGAGACCCAGTACTTC
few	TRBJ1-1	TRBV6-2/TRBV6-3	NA	CASSPDRVRYTEAFF	TGTGCCAGCAGCCCTGATAGGGTTCGATACACTGAAGCTTTCTTT
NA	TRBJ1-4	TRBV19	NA	CATKGVPATNEKLFF	TGTGCCACCAAGGGGGTCCCCGCAACTAATGAAAAACTGTTTTTT
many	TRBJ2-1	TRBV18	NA	CASSPGRQSYNEQFF	TGTGCCAGCTCACCAGGTAGACAGTCGTACAATGAGCAGTTCTTC
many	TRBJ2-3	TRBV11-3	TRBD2	CASSKGTSGGTDTQYF	TGTGCCAGCAGCAAAGGGACTAGCGGGGGCACAGATACGCAGTATTTT
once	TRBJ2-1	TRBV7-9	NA	CASSSLRGRAHEQFF	TGTGCCAGCAGCTCCCTTCGAGGCAGGGCCCATGAGCAGTTCTTC
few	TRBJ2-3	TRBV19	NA	CASESRSGSTDTQYF	TGTGCCAGTGAATCTAGGAGCGGGAGCACAGATACGCAGTATTTT
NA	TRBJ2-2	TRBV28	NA	CASSDQLNTGELFF	TGTGCCAGCAGCGACCAACTGAACACCGGGGAGCTGTTTTTT
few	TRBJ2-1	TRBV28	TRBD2	CASRLGLAGVNEQFF	TGTGCCAGCAGGCTCGGACTAGCGGGAGTCAATGAGCAGTTCTTC
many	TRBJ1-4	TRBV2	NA	CASDTGSEKLFF	TGTGCCAGTGATACAGGGAGCGAAAAACTGTTTTTT
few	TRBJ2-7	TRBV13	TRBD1	CASSSPRQGDYEQYF	TGTGCCAGCAGCTCTCCTAGACAGGGGGATTACGAGCAGTACTTC
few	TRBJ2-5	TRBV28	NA	CASSLFKSVRGAETQYF	TGTGCCAGCAGTTTATTCAAAAGCGTGAGGGGTGCGGAGACCCAGTACTTC
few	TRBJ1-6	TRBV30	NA	CAWSVGSSPLHF	TGTGCCTGGAGTGTTGGAAGTTCACCCCTCCACTTT
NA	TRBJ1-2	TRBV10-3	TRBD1	CAISETSGQGSGYTF	TGTGCCATCAGTGAAACTTCGGGACAGGGGTCGGGCTACACCTTC
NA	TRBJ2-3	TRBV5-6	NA	CASSSEFLTGSTDTQYF	TGTGCCAGCAGTTCAGAATTCCTTACAGGGAGCACAGATACGCAGTATTTT
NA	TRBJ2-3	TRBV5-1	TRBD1	CASTHGQGVTDTQYF	TGCGCCAGCACCCATGGACAGGGGGTTACAGATACGCAGTATTTT
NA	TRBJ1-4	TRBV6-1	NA	CASSVLIATNEKLFF	TGTGCCAGCAGTGTTCTCATAGCCACTAATGAAAAACTGTTTTTT
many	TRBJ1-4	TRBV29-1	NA	CSAFIRPQVELFF	TGCAGCGCCTTCATTAGGCCCCAGGTGGAACTGTTTTTT
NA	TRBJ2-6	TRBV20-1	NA	CSARDPSTFLSGANVLTF	TGCAGTGCTAGAGATCCTAGTACCTTCCTCTCTGGGGCCAACGTCCTGACTTTC
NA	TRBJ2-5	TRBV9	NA	CASSVGDSGETQYF	TGTGCCAGCAGCGTAGGCGACAGTGGAGAGACCCAGTACTTC
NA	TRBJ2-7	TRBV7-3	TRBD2	CASSTGLAGNATLSYEQYF	TGTGCCAGCAGCACGGGACTAGCGGGAAACGCAACACTGAGCTACGAGCAGTACTTC
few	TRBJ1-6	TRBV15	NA	CATSRYNSPLHF	TGTGCCACCAGCCGTTATAATTCACCCCTCCACTTT
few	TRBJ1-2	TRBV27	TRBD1	CASTPGQGPNYGYTF	TGTGCCAGCACTCCAGGACAGGGACCCAACTATGGCTACACCTTC
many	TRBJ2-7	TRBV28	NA	CASTGPYEQYF	TGTGCCAGCACCGGACCCTACGAGCAGTACTTC
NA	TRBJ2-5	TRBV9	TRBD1	CASSPGQGREETQYF	TGTGCCAGCAGCCCTGGACAGGGTAGAGAAGAGACCCAGTACTTC
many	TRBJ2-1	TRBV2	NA	CASEPGPSSYNEQFF	TGTGCCAGCGAACCGGGACCAAGCTCCTACAATGAGCAGTTCTTC
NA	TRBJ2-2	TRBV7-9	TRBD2	CASSGRGAGELFF	TGTGCCAGCAGCGGACGGGGGGCCGGGGAGCTGTTTTTT
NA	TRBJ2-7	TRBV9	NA	CASGNEQYF	TGTGCCAGCGGGAACGAGCAGTACTTC
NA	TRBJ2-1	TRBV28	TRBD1	CASSPRDSSSYNEQFF	TGTGCCAGCAGTCCCCGGGACAGTAGCTCCTACAATGAGCAGTTCTTC
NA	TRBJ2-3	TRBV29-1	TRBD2	CSVVYGAGVRDTQYF	TGCAGCGTTGTATACGGAGCGGGAGTTCGAGATACGCAGTATTTT
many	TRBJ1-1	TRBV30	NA	CAWSLLGEAFF	TGTGCCTGGAGCCTCCTGGGTGAAGCTTTCTTT
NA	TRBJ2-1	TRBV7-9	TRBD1	CASSTHPFHSGQEYNEQFF	TGTGCCAGCAGCACGCACCCTTTCCATTCGGGACAGGAGTACAATGAGCAGTTCTTC
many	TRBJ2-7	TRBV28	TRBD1	CASSPGQGKSEQYF	TGTGCCAGCAGCCCGGGACAGGGGAAGAGCGAGCAGTACTTC
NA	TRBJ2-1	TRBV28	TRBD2	CASSRSGSGSEQFF	TGTGCCAGCAGTCGTAGCGGGAGCGGAAGTGAGCAGTTCTTC
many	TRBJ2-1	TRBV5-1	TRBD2	CASSLTVSGTSYNEQFF	TGCGCCAGCAGCTTGACGGTTAGCGGGACCTCCTACAATGAGCAGTTCTTC